The present TCR beta chain was sequenced within a study of early T cells in non-severe SARS-CoV-2 infection. Each CDR3 protein gets one entry after TCRdb re-called the 5' RACE reads with MiXCR. The sample holds 70,000 to 95,000 distinct CDR3 sequences; more than 13% are singletons and the top ten take approximately 11%. The material sequenced was whole blood. The receptor was isolated from an adult who was a healthcare worker with PCR-confirmed SARS-CoV-2 infection or an uninfected control (not recorded which).

The CDR3 sequence is CASNGQVRGNEQFF. The CDR3 DNA sequence: TGTGCCAGTAACGGACAGGTACGGGGCAATGAGCAGTTCTTC. The gene calls are TRBV19 and TRBJ2-1, with 7 bases identical to TRBD1. Germline trimming cut 7 bases from V and 6 bases from J; bases unmatched to any gene: 9. Germline V gene sequence: CDR1 LNHDA, CDR2 SQIVND (reference sequence). The CDR3 is made up of 14 amino acids.